The clone carrying this T cell receptor beta chain was seen only once. No antigen is known for it. This entry is derived from a study of T cell responses to AZD1222 COVID-19 vaccine. Study results and caveats: None of the repertoires were sampled until the peak T cell response had passed. Across the whole spike, CD4 TCRs peaked at regions 160-218 and 743-854. Clonal diversity was possibly underestimated, and white British individuals and females predominated among donors. Nearly half of spike-specific TCRs reportedly go after variant regions that carry no mutations.

The table came from immunoSEQ multiplex PCR; TCRdb's copy has only in-frame clones and leaves some out. The sample has almost 70,000 clones, 75% to 85% seen once. The germline gives CDR1 MDHEN, CDR2 SYDVKM. The CDR3 contains 18 residues. The V and J ends lost 3 bases and 2 bases respectively, with 23 bases between them. The rearrangement uses TRBV28 and TRBJ2-7; D is possibly TRBD2 (6 bases). This TCR derives from an adult who received the AZD1222 COVID-19 vaccine. Specimen: peripheral blood, collected 28 days after the second AZD1222 dose. CDR3 region: CASSLGRFRRDGAYEQYF. The CDR3 DNA reads TGTGCCAGCAGTTTGGGGAGGTTTAGACGGGACGGTGCCTACGAGCAGTACTTC.